The clone carrying this TCR beta chain was observed a few times. The data originate from a study of patients and donors after allogeneic stem cell transplantation. Each CDR3 protein is one row after TCRdb ran MiXCR on the RT-PCR reads. The sample holds 200,000 to 250,000 distinct CDR3 sequences, approximately 14% seen once. Germline CDR1 and CDR2: SGDLS and YYNGEE. V lost 2 bases and J 4 bases, leaving 14 bases between the germline ends. This CDR3 is built from 15 residues. Material: blood, either unsorted or a sorted T cell fraction (not recorded which). The chain couples TRBV9 to TRBJ2-3; possible D gene TRBD2, 7 bases. The sequence came from a human donor who was either an allogeneic HSCT recipient or a stem cell or donor lymphocyte infusion donor (not recorded which). It is not recorded whose cells these are; they may come from a transplant donor. CDR3 DNA sequence: TGTGCCAGCAGCGTGCGGGAAGGGGGGGCAGATACGCAGTATTTT. Protein: CASSVREGGADTQYF.